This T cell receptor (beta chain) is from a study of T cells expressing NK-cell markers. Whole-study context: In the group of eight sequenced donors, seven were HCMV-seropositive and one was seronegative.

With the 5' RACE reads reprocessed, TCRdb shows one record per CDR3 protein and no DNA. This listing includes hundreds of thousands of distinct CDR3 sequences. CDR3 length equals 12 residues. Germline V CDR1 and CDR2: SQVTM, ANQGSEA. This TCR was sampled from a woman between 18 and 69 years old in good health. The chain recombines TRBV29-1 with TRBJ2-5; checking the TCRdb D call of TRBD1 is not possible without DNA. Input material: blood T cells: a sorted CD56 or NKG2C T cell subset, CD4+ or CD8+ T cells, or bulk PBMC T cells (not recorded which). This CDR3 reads CSVGGGEETQYF.